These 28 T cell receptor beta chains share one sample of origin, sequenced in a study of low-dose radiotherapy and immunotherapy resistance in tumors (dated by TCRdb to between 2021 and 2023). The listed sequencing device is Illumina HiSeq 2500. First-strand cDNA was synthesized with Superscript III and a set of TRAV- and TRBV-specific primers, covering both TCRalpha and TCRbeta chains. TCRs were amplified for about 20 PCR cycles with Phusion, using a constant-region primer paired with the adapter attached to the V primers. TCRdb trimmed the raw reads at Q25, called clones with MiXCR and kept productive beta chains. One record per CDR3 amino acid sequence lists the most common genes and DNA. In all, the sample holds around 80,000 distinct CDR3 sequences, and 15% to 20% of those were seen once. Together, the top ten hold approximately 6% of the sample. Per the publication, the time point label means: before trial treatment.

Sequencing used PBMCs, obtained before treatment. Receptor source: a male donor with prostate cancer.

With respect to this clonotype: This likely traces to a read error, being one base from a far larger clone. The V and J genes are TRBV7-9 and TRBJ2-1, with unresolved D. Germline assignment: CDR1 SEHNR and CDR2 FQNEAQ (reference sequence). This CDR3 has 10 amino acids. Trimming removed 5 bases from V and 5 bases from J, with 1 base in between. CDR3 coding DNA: TGTGCCAGCAGCCACAATGAGCAGTTCTTC. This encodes CASSHNEQFF.

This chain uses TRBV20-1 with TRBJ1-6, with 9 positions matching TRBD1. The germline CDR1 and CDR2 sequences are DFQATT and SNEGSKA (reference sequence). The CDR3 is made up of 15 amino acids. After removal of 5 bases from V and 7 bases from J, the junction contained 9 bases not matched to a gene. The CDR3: CSAEDYGTGNSPLHF. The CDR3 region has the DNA TGCAGTGCTGAAGACTATGGGACAGGGAATTCACCCCTCCACTTT.

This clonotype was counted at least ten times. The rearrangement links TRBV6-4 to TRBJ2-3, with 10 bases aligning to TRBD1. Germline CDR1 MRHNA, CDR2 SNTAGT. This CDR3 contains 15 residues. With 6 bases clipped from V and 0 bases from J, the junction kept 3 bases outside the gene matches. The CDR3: CASRPGQGSTDTQYF. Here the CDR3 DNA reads TGTGCCAGCAGACCGGGACAGGGGAGCACAGATACGCAGTATTTT.

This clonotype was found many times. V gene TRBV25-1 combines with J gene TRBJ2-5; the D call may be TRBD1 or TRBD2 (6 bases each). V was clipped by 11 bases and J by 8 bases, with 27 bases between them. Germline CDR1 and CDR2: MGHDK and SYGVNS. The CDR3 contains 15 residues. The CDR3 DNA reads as TGTGCCCCCATGGGGGGACACGCGTGGATGGGAACCCAGTACTTC. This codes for CAPMGGHAWMGTQYF.

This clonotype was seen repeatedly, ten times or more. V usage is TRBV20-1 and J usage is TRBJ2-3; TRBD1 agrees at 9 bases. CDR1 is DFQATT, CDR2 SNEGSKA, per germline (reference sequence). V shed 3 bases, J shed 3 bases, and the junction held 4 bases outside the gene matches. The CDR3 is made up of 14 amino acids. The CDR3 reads CSASGQGRTDTQYF. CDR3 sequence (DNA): TGCAGTGCTAGCGGACAGGGGCGGACAGATACGCAGTATTTT.

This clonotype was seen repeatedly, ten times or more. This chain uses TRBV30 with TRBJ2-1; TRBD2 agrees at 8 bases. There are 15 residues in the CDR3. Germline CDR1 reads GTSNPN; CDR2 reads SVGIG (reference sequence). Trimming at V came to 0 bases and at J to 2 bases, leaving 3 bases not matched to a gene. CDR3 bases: TGTGCCTGGAGTGTTTTCGGGGGGGCCTACAATGAGCAGTTCTTC. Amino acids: CAWSVFGGAYNEQFF.

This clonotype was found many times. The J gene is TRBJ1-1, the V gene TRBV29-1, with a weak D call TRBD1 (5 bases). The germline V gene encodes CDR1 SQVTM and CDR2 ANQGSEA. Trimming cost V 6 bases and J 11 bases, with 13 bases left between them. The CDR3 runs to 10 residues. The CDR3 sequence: CSVDVPGAFF. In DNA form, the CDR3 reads TGCAGCGTAGATGTCCCAGGGGCTTTCTTT. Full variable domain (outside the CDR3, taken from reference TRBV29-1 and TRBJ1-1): SAVISQKPSRDICQRGTSLTIQCQVDSQVTMMFWYRQQPGQSLTLIATANQGSEATYESGFVIDKFPISRPNLTFSTLTVSNMSPEDSSIYLCSVDVPGAFFGQGTRLTVV.

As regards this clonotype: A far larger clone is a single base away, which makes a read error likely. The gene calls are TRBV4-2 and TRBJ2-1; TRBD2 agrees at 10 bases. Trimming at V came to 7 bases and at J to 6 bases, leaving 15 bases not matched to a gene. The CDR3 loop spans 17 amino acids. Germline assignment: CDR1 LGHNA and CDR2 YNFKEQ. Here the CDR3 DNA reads TGTGCCAGCACCAACCAGGGAACTAGCGGGGCACTCAATGAGCAGTTCTTC. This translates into CASTNQGTSGALNEQFF.

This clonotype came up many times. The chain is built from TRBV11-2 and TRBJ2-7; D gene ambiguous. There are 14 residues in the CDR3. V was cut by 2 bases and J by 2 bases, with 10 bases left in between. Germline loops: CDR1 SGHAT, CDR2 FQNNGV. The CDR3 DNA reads TGTGCCAGCAGCTTAAACGTCGGTGCCTACGAGCAGTACTTC. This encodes CASSLNVGAYEQYF.

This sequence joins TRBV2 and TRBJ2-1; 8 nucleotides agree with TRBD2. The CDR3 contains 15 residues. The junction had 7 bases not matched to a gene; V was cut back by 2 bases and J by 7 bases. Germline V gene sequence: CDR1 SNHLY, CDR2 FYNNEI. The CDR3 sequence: CASSEQRERSNEQFF. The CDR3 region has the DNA TGTGCCAGCAGTGAACAGCGGGAGAGGTCGAATGAGCAGTTCTTC.

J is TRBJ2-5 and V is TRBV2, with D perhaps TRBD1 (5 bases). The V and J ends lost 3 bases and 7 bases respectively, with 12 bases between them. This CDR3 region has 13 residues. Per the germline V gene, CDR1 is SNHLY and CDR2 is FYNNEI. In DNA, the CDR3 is TGTGCCAGCAGTGAGGGGCGTTCAGGGACCCAGTACTTC. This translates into CASSEGRSGTQYF.

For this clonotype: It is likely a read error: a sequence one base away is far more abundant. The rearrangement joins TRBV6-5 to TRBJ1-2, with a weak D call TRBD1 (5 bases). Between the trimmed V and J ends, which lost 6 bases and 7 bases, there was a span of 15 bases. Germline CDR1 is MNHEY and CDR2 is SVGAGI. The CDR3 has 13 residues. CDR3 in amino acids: CASRQETWGGYTF. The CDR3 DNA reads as TGTGCCAGCAGACAGGAAACCTGGGGTGGCTACACCTTC.

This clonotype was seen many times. Here the CDR3 DNA reads TGTGCCATCAGTGGCCCCGGGACTAGCGCAGGCGAGCAGTACTTC. It specifies CAISGPGTSAGEQYF. The rearrangement links TRBV10-3 to TRBJ2-7; 10 nucleotides line up with TRBD2. With 4 bases clipped from V and 6 bases from J, the junction kept 9 bases outside the gene matches. The CDR3 covers 15 residues. The germline V gene encodes CDR1 ENHRY and CDR2 SYGVKD.

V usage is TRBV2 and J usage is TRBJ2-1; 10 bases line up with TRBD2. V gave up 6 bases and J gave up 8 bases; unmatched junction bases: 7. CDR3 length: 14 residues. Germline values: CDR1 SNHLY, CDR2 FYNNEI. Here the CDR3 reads CASSEPLAGYEQFF. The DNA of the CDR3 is TGTGCCAGCAGCGAACCACTAGCGGGATATGAGCAGTTCTTC. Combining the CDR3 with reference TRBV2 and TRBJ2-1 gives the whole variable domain EPEVTQTPSHQVTQMGQEVILRCVPISNHLYFYWYRQILGQKVEFLVSFYNNEISEKSEIFDDQFSVERPDGSNFTLKIRSTKLEDSAMYFCASSEPLAGYEQFFGPGTRLTVL.

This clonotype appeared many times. In nucleotides, the CDR3 is TGCAGTGCTGGGGTCGGGCAGGGGATCACCGGGGAGCTGTTTTTT. It codes for CSAGVGQGITGELFF. The rearrangement joins TRBV20-1 to TRBJ2-2; D perhaps matches TRBD1 (6 bases). CDR1 and CDR2 (germline): DFQATT, SNEGSKA (reference sequence). The CDR3 consists of 15 residues. The V gene lost 5 bases and the J gene lost 4 bases, with 17 bases spanning the gap.

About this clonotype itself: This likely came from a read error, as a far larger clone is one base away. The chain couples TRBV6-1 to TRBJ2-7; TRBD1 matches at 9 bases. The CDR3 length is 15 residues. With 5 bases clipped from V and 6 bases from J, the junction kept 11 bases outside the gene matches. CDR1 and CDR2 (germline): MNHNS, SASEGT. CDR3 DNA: TGTGCCAGCAGTCCCGGGACAGGGCCCAAGTCCGAGCAGTACTTC. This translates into CASSPGTGPKSEQYF.

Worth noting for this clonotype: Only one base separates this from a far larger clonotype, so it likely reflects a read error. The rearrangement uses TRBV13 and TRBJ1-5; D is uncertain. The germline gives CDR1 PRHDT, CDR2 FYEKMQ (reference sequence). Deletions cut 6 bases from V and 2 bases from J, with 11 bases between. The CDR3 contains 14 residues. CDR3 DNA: TGTGCCAGCAGGGGAGCTGGGGGCAATCAGCCCCAGCATTTT. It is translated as CASRGAGGNQPQHF.

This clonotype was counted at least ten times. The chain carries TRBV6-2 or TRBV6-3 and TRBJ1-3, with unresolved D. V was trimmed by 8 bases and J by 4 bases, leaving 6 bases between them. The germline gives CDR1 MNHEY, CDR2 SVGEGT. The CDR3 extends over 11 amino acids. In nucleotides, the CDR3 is TGTGCCAGCGAGGGAGGAAACACCATATATTTT. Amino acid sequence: CASEGGNTIYF.

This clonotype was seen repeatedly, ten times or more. The CDR3 here is CASSQDGRSGTTDTQYF. DNA of the CDR3: TGTGCCAGCAGCCAAGATGGTAGAAGCGGGACCACAGATACGCAGTATTTT. This chain joins TRBV3-1 and TRBJ2-3; TRBD2 agrees at 7 bases. V lost 0 bases to trimming and J lost 2 bases; unmatched junction nucleotides: 8. The germline CDR1 and CDR2 sequences are LGHDT and YNNKEL (reference sequence). The CDR3 covers 17 residues.

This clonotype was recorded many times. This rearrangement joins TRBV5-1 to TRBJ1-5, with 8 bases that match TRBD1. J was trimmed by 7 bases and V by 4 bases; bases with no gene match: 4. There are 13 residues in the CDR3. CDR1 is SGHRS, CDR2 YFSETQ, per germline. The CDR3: CASSIGQGQPQHF. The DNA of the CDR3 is TGCGCCAGCAGCATCGGACAGGGCCAGCCCCAGCATTTT.

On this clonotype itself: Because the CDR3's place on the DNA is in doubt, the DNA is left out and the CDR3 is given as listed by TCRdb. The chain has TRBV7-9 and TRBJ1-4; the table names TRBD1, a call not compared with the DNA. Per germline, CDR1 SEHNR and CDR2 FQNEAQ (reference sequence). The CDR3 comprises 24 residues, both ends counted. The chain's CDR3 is CASSFYICSARVPAGQGRGEKLFF.

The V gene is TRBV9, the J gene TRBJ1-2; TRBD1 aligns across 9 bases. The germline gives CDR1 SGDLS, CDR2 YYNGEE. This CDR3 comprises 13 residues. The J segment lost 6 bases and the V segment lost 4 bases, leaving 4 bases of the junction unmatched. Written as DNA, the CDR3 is TGTGCCAGCAGCCGGGGACAGGGAGATGGCTACACCTTC. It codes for CASSRGQGDGYTF.

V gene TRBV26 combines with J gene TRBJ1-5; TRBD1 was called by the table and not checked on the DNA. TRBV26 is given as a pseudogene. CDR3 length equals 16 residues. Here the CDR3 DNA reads TGTGCCAGCGATAGACCGGGACAGGGAGGCAATGAGCCCCAGCATTTT. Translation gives CASDRPGQGGNEPQHF.

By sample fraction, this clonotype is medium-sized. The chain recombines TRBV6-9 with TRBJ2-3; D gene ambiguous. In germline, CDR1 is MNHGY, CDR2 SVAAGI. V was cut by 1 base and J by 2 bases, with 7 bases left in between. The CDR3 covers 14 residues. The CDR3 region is CASSYLGSTDTQYF. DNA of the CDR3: TGTGCCAGCAGTTATTTGGGTTCCACAGATACGCAGTATTTT.

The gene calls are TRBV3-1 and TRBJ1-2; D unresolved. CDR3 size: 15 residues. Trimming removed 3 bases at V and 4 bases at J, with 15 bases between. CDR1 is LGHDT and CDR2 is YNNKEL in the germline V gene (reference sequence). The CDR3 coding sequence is TGTGCCAGCAGCCACCAACGGACGGACCGCTATGGCTACACCTTC. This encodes CASSHQRTDRYGYTF.

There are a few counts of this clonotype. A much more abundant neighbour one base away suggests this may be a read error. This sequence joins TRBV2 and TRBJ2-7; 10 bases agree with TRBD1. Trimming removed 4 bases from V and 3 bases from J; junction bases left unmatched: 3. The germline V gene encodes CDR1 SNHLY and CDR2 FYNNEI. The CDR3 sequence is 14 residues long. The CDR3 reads CASSGWDRGYEQYF. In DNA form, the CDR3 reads TGTGCCAGCAGTGGGTGGGACAGGGGCTACGAGCAGTACTTC.

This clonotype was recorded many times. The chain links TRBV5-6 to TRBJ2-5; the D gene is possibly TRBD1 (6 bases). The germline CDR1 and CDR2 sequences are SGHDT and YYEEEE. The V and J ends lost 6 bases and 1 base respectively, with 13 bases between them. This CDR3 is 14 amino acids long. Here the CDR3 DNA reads TGTGCCAGCACCCAGGGGCCCGCCCAAGAGACCCAGTACTTC. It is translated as CASTQGPAQETQYF.

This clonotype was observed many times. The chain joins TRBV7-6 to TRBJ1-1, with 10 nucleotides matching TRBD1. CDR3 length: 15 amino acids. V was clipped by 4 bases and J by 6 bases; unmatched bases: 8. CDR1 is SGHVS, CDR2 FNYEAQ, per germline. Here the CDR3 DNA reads TGTGCCAGCAGCTCGAGACAGGGGGCAATCCCTGAAGCTTTCTTT. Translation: CASSSRQGAIPEAFF.